These 12 T cell receptor beta chains were all obtained from the same sample, sequenced in a study of cytomegalovirus exposure and HLA in healthy donors. Amplification used 60 Vbeta primers and 13 Jbeta primers. Sequencing was performed with immunoSEQ multiplex PCR; in TCRdb, only in-frame clones are kept and a portion is missing. Of fewer than 300,000 clones in the sample, about four fifths are singletons; the top ten hold over 0.3%. Source material: PBMCs. These TCRs come from a girl aged 2 to 10 in good health and CMV-seronegative.

V gene TRBV14 combines with J gene TRBJ1-2; D uncertain. The V end lost 3 bases, the J end lost 6 bases, and 14 bases lay between the germline ends. Germline assignment: CDR1 SGHDN and CDR2 FVKESK. This CDR3 is built from 14 residues. The CDR3 is CASSQRHIADGYTF. Here the CDR3 DNA reads TGTGCCAGCAGCCAGCGCCACATCGCGGATGGCTACACCTTC.

V and J are TRBV7-2 and TRBJ2-1; TRBD1 matches at 8 bases. The CDR3 covers 14 residues. CDR1 is SGHTA and CDR2 is FQGNSA in the germline V gene. The trim removed 3 bases at V and 6 bases at J, leaving 4 bases unmatched. The CDR3 bases are TGTGCCAGCAGCTTCTACGGACAGGGCAATGAGCAGTTCTTC. It is translated as CASSFYGQGNEQFF.

The V call is TRBV18, the J call TRBJ2-7, with D maybe TRBD1 (5 bases). Trimming took off 1 base at V and 3 bases at J, with 16 bases between the two ends. The CDR3 extends over 16 amino acids. Germline loops: CDR1 KGHSH, CDR2 LQKENI. CDR3 amino acids: CASSPLIRQGSYEQYF. The CDR3 DNA is TGTGCCAGCTCACCACTTATCCGGCAGGGCAGCTACGAGCAGTACTTC. Complete variable domain (other parts from reference TRBV18 and TRBJ2-7): NAGVMQNPRHLVRRRGQEARLRCSPMKGHSHVYWYRQLPEEGLKFMVYLQKENIIDESGMPKERFSAEFPKEGPSILRIQQVVRGDSAAYFCASSPLIRQGSYEQYFGPGTRLTVT.

In DNA form, the CDR3 reads TGTGCCAGCAGCCAAGACCCAGGGAACCCCTACGAGCAGTACTTC. It translates to CASSQDPGNPYEQYF. The chain carries TRBV4-2 and TRBJ2-7; D perhaps matches TRBD1 (5 bases). From germline, CDR1 is LGHNA and CDR2 YNFKEQ. This CDR3 contains 15 residues. V lost 0 bases, J lost 2 bases, and 11 bases lay in between.

The chain has TRBV11-2 and TRBJ1-4; D may be TRBD1 (5 bases). The V gene lost 5 bases and the J gene lost 8 bases, with 24 bases spanning the gap. In germline, CDR1 is SGHAT, CDR2 FQNNGV. There are 17 residues in the CDR3. The CDR3 sequence: CASSRNSERGNGEKLFF. Written as DNA, the CDR3 is TGTGCCAGCAGCCGTAACTCCGAAAGGGGTAATGGAGAAAAACTGTTTTTT.

The chain is built from TRBV14 and TRBJ2-7; 9 bases fit TRBD1. Germline V lookup: CDR1 SGHDN, CDR2 FVKESK. Trimming cost V 4 bases and J 6 bases; bases outside gene matches: 13. The CDR3 extends over 16 amino acids. The CDR3 reads CASSRDRAVLAREQYF. CDR3 nucleotide sequence: TGTGCCAGCAGCCGGGACAGGGCGGTACTTGCTCGCGAGCAGTACTTC.

The genes are TRBV19 and TRBJ2-7; 8 positions match TRBD1. CDR1 LNHDA and CDR2 SQIVND come from the germline V gene (reference sequence). This CDR3 spans 15 amino acids. The ends lost 3 bases at V and 4 bases at J; junction bases unmatched: 8. CDR3: CASSMGQGAFYEQYF. Written as DNA, the CDR3 is TGTGCCAGTAGTATGGGTCAGGGGGCTTTTTACGAGCAGTACTTC.

CDR3 sequence (DNA): TGCGCCAGCAGCCCCGGGGGTGCGGACCCCTACAATGAGCAGTTCTTC. Its protein is CASSPGGADPYNEQFF. The chain couples TRBV5-1 to TRBJ2-1; tentatively, D is TRBD2 (6 bases). Germline values: CDR1 SGHRS, CDR2 YFSETQ. The CDR3 has 16 amino acids. The ends were cut back, 4 bases at V and 2 bases at J, with 16 bases in the middle.

This chain uses TRBV29-1 with TRBJ2-2; TRBD1 is a possible D gene (5 bases). The CDR3 has 13 residues. V lost 5 bases and J 5 bases, leaving 12 bases between the germline ends. Germline V gene data show CDR1 as SQVTM and CDR2 as ANQGSEA. The CDR3 reads CSVTPQETGELFF. The CDR3 DNA sequence: TGCAGCGTTACTCCACAGGAAACCGGGGAGCTGTTTTTT.

The genes are TRBV19 and TRBJ1-2; possible D gene TRBD1, 5 bases. Germline CDR1 reads LNHDA; CDR2 reads SQIVND (reference sequence). V was cut by 0 bases and J by 0 bases, with 23 bases left in between. The CDR3 has 20 amino acids. The CDR3: CASSIDPWDSPPWANYGYTF. In DNA, the CDR3 is TGTGCCAGTAGTATAGATCCCTGGGACTCCCCTCCGTGGGCTAACTATGGCTACACCTTC.

The V and J genes are TRBV9 and TRBJ2-5, with 7 nucleotides matching TRBD1. V dropped 2 bases and J dropped 3; count of bases not matched to a gene: 4. The germline V gene encodes CDR1 SGDLS and CDR2 YYNGEE. This CDR3 has 14 residues. CDR3 in amino acids: CASSVATGEETQYF. Here the CDR3 DNA reads TGTGCCAGCAGCGTCGCCACAGGGGAAGAGACCCAGTACTTC. The variable domain in full, with the rest retrieved from reference TRBV9 and TRBJ2-5, is DSGVTQTPKHLITATGQRVTLRCSPRSGDLSVYWYQQSLDQGLQFLIQYYNGEERAKGNILERFSAQQFPDLHSELNLSSLELGDSALYFCASSVATGEETQYFGPGTRLLVL.

In its sample, this clone was seen once. The CDR3 loop reads CASSSILSGCTDTQYF. CDR3 sequence (DNA): TGTGCCAGCAGCTCCATCCTGTCGGGATGCACAGATACGCAGTATTTT. The V call is TRBV21-1, the J call TRBJ2-3; the table names TRBD2, a call not compared with the DNA. TRBV21-1 is deemed a pseudogene. There are 16 residues in the CDR3.